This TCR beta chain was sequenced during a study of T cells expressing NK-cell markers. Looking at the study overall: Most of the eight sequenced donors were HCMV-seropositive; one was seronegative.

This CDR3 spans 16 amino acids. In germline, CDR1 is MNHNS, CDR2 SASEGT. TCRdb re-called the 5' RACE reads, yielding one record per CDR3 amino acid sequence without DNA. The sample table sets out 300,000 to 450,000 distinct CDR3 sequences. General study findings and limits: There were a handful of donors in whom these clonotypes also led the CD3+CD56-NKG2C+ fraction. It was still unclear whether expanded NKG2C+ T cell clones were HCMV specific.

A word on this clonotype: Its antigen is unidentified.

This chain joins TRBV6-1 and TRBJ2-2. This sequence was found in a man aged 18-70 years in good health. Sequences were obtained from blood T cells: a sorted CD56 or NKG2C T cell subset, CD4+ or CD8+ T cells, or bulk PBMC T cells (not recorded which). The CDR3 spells CASKALGRTNTGELFF.